The 28 T cell receptor beta chains given below trace back to one sample, sequenced in a study of vaccination and CD4 T cells after COVID-19. Oncomine TCR Beta short-read sequencing was applied to DNA from cultured CD4+ T cells. TCRdb reanalysed the PCR reads using MiXCR and keeps one entry per CDR3 protein. The data contain 15,000 or so distinct CDR3 sequences, 70% of them singletons. Their target antigens are unknown. The treatment is: approximately 9-day PBMC culture with coronavirus spike peptide pools or control peptides (ViraFEST assay). The specimen sequenced was CD4+ T cells from blood, cultured in vitro. These receptors came from a human donor who had recovered from COVID-19.

The chain employs TRBV6-1 and TRBJ1-5; a possible D gene is TRBD1 (5 bases). Germline CDR1 is MNHNS and CDR2 is SASEGT. V shed 2 bases and J shed 7 bases, with 18 bases lying between them. The CDR3 is 16 residues long. The CDR3 loop is CASSEPLGRVKQPQHF. The CDR3 DNA sequence: TGTGCCAGCAGTGAACCCCTCGGCAGGGTGAAACAGCCCCAGCATTTT.

The chain couples TRBV19 to TRBJ2-7; D is possibly TRBD2 (5 bases). Germline loops: CDR1 LNHDA, CDR2 SQIVND (reference sequence). V was shortened by 8 bases and J by 4 bases, with 15 bases between the two germline ends. The CDR3 sequence is 13 residues long. The CDR3 bases are TGTGCCAGTTCTAAGGAGGCTACATACGAGCAGTACTTC. It is translated as CASSKEATYEQYF.

The chain combines TRBV20-1 with TRBJ2-7, with 11 bases identical to TRBD2. Trimming cost V 4 bases and J 1 base; bases outside gene matches: 6. The germline V gene encodes CDR1 DFQATT and CDR2 SNEGSKA (reference sequence). CDR3 length: 15 residues. In DNA, the CDR3 is TGCAGTGCTACCTCAACTAGCGGGGGTTCCTACGAGCAGTACTTC. Protein sequence: CSATSTSGGSYEQYF.

This sequence joins TRBV7-9 and TRBJ2-2; D is undetermined. V lost 6 bases and J 3 bases, leaving 11 bases between the germline ends. CDR1 is SEHNR and CDR2 is FQNEAQ in the germline V gene (reference sequence). This CDR3 has 14 residues. CDR3 bases: TGTGCCAGCAGGCGGAACCGGGACACCGGGGAGCTGTTTTTT. This codes for CASRRNRDTGELFF.

The V and J genes are TRBV19 and TRBJ1-5; TRBD1 aligns across 7 bases. From germline, CDR1 is LNHDA and CDR2 SQIVND (reference sequence). Unmatched junction bases numbered 7, after V lost 3 bases and J lost 11 bases. The length of the CDR3 is 13 residues. The CDR3 DNA reads as TGTGCCAGTAGTATTAACAGGGGAGAGGCCCAGCATTTT. Translated: CASSINRGEAQHF.

The chain uses TRBV10-3 and TRBJ1-5, with a possible D match to TRBD1 (5 bases). In germline, CDR1 is ENHRY, CDR2 SYGVKD. V lost 0 bases and J 7 bases, leaving 13 bases between the germline ends. The CDR3 has 15 residues. CDR3 sequence (DNA): TGTGCCATCAGTGAGTCGGGGCAGGGAGGGCAGCCCCAGCATTTT. It encodes CAISESGQGGQPQHF.

The J gene is TRBJ1-2, the V gene TRBV28; D remains unclear. The germline gives CDR1 MDHEN, CDR2 SYDVKM. The CDR3 sequence is 13 residues long. Trimming stripped 6 bases from V and 6 bases from J, with 14 bases between. The CDR3 region has the DNA TGTGCCAGCAGCTTGGACGGGGTCGATGGCTACACCTTC. Amino acids: CASSLDGVDGYTF.

V is TRBV12-3 or TRBV12-4 and J is TRBJ1-2, with 8 nucleotides matching TRBD1. V was clipped by 5 bases and J by 2 bases; unmatched bases: 7. The CDR3 length is 15 residues. The CDR3 DNA follows: TGTGCCAGCAGTCTACAGGGGGGGATAAACTATGGCTACACCTTC. Its protein is CASSLQGGINYGYTF.

This clonotype has just one count. V and J are TRBV7-6 and TRBJ2-5, with 7 bases that match TRBD2. Germline V gene data show CDR1 as SGHVS and CDR2 as FNYEAQ. There are 16 residues in the CDR3. V gave up 5 bases and J gave up 9 bases; unmatched junction bases: 18. The CDR3 here is CASSPRGGTTTGAQYF. DNA for the CDR3: TGTGCCAGCAGCCCCAGAGGCGGGACTACTACCGGGGCCCAGTACTTC. The full variable domain, completed using reference TRBV7-6 and TRBJ2-5, is GAGVSQSPRYKVTKRGQDVALRCDPISGHVSLYWYRQALGQGPEFLTYFNYEAQQDKSGLPNDRFSAERPEGSISTLTIQRTEQRDSAMYRCASSPRGGTTTGAQYFGPGTRLLVL.

The rearrangement joins TRBV28 to TRBJ2-2; 7 positions match TRBD1. Unmatched junction bases numbered 3, after V lost 4 bases and J lost 4 bases. Germline V lookup: CDR1 MDHEN, CDR2 SYDVKM. This CDR3 spans 14 amino acids. Written as DNA, the CDR3 is TGTGCCAGCAGTTCCCACAGGGGCACCGGGGAGCTGTTTTTT. It encodes CASSSHRGTGELFF.

The chain's CDR3 is CASSKGLYEQYF. The CDR3 coding sequence is TGTGCCAGCAGTAAGGGACTCTACGAGCAGTACTTC. The chain employs TRBV6-2 or TRBV6-3 and TRBJ2-7; maybe TRBD2 (6 bases). Germline V gives CDR1 MNHEY, CDR2 SVGEGT. The CDR3 runs to 12 residues. V was trimmed by 5 bases and J by 3 bases, leaving 8 bases between them.

The chain uses TRBV6-1 and TRBJ2-7; D uncertain. Trimming removed 0 bases at V and 11 bases at J, with 14 bases between. CDR1 and CDR2 (germline): MNHNS, SASEGT. The CDR3 is 13 residues long. In DNA form, the CDR3 reads TGTGCCAGCAGTGAAGCTTATGGGCTCTTGAAGTACTTC. Amino acids: CASSEAYGLLKYF.

This chain joins TRBV27 and TRBJ2-1; perhaps D is TRBD1 or TRBD2 (5 bases each). The J call is in doubt because the DNA end fits TRBJ2-7 better. This CDR3 is built from 14 residues. CDR1 MNHEY and CDR2 SMNVEV come from the germline V gene (reference sequence). The CDR3 coding sequence is TGTGCCAGCAGGGGGGTGGGACGCATCTACGAGCAGTACTTC. Translation: CASRGVGRIYEQYF.

The genes are TRBV7-9 and TRBJ2-1, with 11 bases lining up with TRBD2. CDR1 and CDR2 from the germline V gene are SEHNR and FQNEAQ (reference sequence). V was pared by 1 base and J by 10 bases, with 6 bases of the junction left unmatched. The CDR3 has 15 amino acids. The DNA for the CDR3 is TGTGCCAGCAGCTTAGTACTAGCGGGAGCGGGGGAGCAGTTCTTC. Translating it yields CASSLVLAGAGEQFF.

V gene TRBV7-2 combines with J gene TRBJ2-2, with 10 nucleotides matching TRBD2. V dropped 1 base and J dropped 7; count of bases not matched to a gene: 12. The CDR3 sequence is 18 residues long. CDR1 is SGHTA, CDR2 FQGNSA, per germline. The CDR3 spells CASSLGLPSGGLYGELFF. CDR3 in DNA: TGTGCCAGCAGCTTAGGGTTACCTAGCGGGGGTCTATACGGGGAGCTGTTTTTT.

The CDR3 is CASSSRQGSWELFF. In nucleotides, the CDR3 is TGTGCCAGCAGCTCCCGACAGGGGAGCTGGGAGCTGTTTTTT. The V gene is TRBV7-6, the J gene TRBJ2-2; 8 bases map to TRBD1. The CDR3 consists of 14 residues. The junction had 7 bases not matched to a gene; V was cut back by 4 bases and J by 9 bases. Germline V CDR1 and CDR2: SGHVS, FNYEAQ.

Notes on this clonotype: Sequence at one end of the junction differs from germline and may be a read error. This chain joins TRBV7-7 and TRBJ2-2; 7 positions agree with TRBD2. This CDR3 has 15 residues. CDR1 is SSHAT, CDR2 FNYEAQ, per germline (reference sequence). Written as DNA, the CDR3 is TGTGCTAGCAGCTTAGGGACTAAGAACACCGGGGAGCTGTTTTTT. It encodes CASSLGTKNTGELFF. The whole variable domain, filled in from reference TRBV7-7 and TRBJ2-2, reads GAGVSQSPRYKVTKRGQDVTLRCDPISSHATLYWYQQALGQGPEFLTYFNYEAQPDKSGLPSDRFSAERPEGSISTLTIQRTEQRDSAMYRCASSLGTKNTGELFFGEGSRLTVL.

The chain links TRBV15 to TRBJ1-1, with unresolved D. CDR3 size: 13 residues. Germline CDR1 reads LNHNV; CDR2 reads YYDKDF (reference sequence). Trimming removed 0 bases from V and 6 bases from J, with 8 bases in between. The CDR3 nucleotides are TGTGCCACCAGCAGAGATCTAAGGGCTGAAGCTTTCTTT. This encodes CATSRDLRAEAFF.

The chain employs TRBV5-1 and TRBJ2-7, with D unclear. The V gene lost 1 base and the J gene lost 2 bases, with 16 bases spanning the gap. This CDR3 has 16 residues. CDR1 SGHRS and CDR2 YFSETQ come from the germline V gene. The CDR3 loop reads CASSLTPSPAAYEQYF. CDR3 nucleotides: TGCGCCAGCAGCTTGACCCCCAGCCCAGCCGCCTACGAGCAGTACTTC.

This chain connects TRBV18 to TRBJ2-1; maybe TRBD1 (5 bases). Trimming stripped 3 bases from V and 5 bases from J, with 11 bases between. The CDR3 runs 14 residues. CDR1 is KGHSH and CDR2 is LQKENI in the germline V gene. In nucleotides, the CDR3 is TGTGCCAGCTCACCGGGGCAGGGAAACAATGAGCAGTTCTTC. It yields the protein CASSPGQGNNEQFF. Based on the CDR3 plus reference TRBV18 and TRBJ2-1, the full variable domain is NAGVMQNPRHLVRRRGQEARLRCSPMKGHSHVYWYRQLPEEGLKFMVYLQKENIIDESGMPKERFSAEFPKEGPSILRIQQVVRGDSAAYFCASSPGQGNNEQFFGPGTRLTVL.

The DNA for the CDR3 is TGTGCCAGCAGCAAAAACAGGGGGGACACTGAAGCTTTCTTT. Its translation is CASSKNRGDTEAFF. This chain connects TRBV7-8 to TRBJ1-1; 8 nucleotides line up with TRBD1. The germline V gene encodes CDR1 SGHVS and CDR2 FQNEAQ. The J segment lost 3 bases and the V segment lost 5 bases, leaving 5 bases of the junction unmatched. The CDR3 has 14 amino acids.

V and J are TRBV2 and TRBJ2-1; D not certain. V gave up 1 base and J gave up 7 bases, with 5 bases separating them. There are 12 residues in the CDR3. CDR1 is SNHLY, CDR2 FYNNEI, per germline. This CDR3 reads CASSEEWNEQFF. The CDR3 region has the DNA TGTGCCAGCAGTGAAGAGTGGAATGAGCAGTTCTTC. The full variable domain, completed using reference TRBV2 and TRBJ2-1, is EPEVTQTPSHQVTQMGQEVILRCVPISNHLYFYWYRQILGQKVEFLVSFYNNEISEKSEIFDDQFSVERPDGSNFTLKIRSTKLEDSAMYFCASSEEWNEQFFGPGTRLTVL.

V usage is TRBV28 and J usage is TRBJ1-2; D gene uncertain. The CDR3 runs to 13 residues. Trimming left V 3 bases short and J 8 bases short, with 13 bases between. Germline V gene lookup returns CDR1 MDHEN and CDR2 SYDVKM. The CDR3 protein is CASSFPGVVGYTF. CDR3 sequence (DNA): TGTGCCAGCAGTTTCCCGGGAGTCGTGGGCTACACCTTC.

V and J are TRBV20-1 and TRBJ2-2; TRBD2 matches 10 bases. Germline V lookup: CDR1 DFQATT, CDR2 SNEGSKA (reference sequence). This CDR3 spans 15 amino acids. Trimming at V came to 3 bases and at J to 2 bases, leaving 3 bases not matched to a gene. The CDR3 coding sequence is TGCAGTGCTAGGTCTAGCGGGGGCAACACCGGGGAGCTGTTTTTT. The encoded protein is CSARSSGGNTGELFF.

This clonotype appeared once. This chain links TRBV7-2 with TRBJ1-2; no clear D gene. Trimming stripped 5 bases from V and 3 bases from J, with 16 bases between. The germline gives CDR1 SGHTA, CDR2 FQGNSA. The CDR3 extends over 15 amino acids. DNA of the CDR3: TGTGCCAGCAGCGGCCGGGTCCCTGGGGACTATGGCTACACCTTC. Its protein product is CASSGRVPGDYGYTF.

The CDR3 here is CASSEKETQYF. CDR3 nucleotide sequence: TGTGCCAGCAGTGAAAAAGAGACCCAGTACTTC. This chain joins TRBV6-1 and TRBJ2-5, with unresolved D. Germline CDR1 and CDR2: MNHNS and SASEGT. With 2 bases removed from V and 3 bases from J, the gap between germline ends came to 1 base. The CDR3 is 11 amino acids.

The chain's CDR3 is CASSPRASVSYEQYF. In DNA form, the CDR3 reads TGTGCCAGCTCACCAAGGGCTAGCGTCTCCTACGAGCAGTACTTC. The V and J genes are TRBV18 and TRBJ2-7; D possibly corresponds to TRBD2 (6 bases). V lost 2 bases to trimming and J lost 0 bases, with 11 bases between them. CDR3 length equals 15 residues. Germline CDR1 and CDR2: KGHSH and LQKENI.

The V and J genes are TRBV6-5 and TRBJ2-3; D tentatively reads TRBD1 or TRBD2 (5 bases each). Germline V gives CDR1 MNHEY, CDR2 SVGAGI. Between the trimmed V and J ends, which lost 1 base and 1 base, there was a span of 9 bases. The CDR3 extends over 15 amino acids. The CDR3 DNA reads as TGTGCCAGCAGTTACTTCGGGACGGGCACAGATACGCAGTATTTT. Translated: CASSYFGTGTDTQYF.